Presented here are 16 T cell receptor beta chains from one specimen sequenced in a study of blood T cell repertoires in COVID-19. TCRdb keeps only in-frame clones here, not all; method: immunoSEQ multiplex PCR. Here the sample spans 320,000 or so clones, roughly nine tenths being singletons. Material for sequencing was PBMCs or T cells enriched from blood (not recorded which). The receptors here all came from a man aged 55 to 70 who had recovered from COVID-19.

V gene TRBV29-1 combines with J gene TRBJ2-3; D is uncertain. The germline V gene has CDR1 SQVTM and CDR2 ANQGSEA. The V gene lost 3 bases and the J gene lost 1 base, with 8 bases spanning the gap. CDR3 length: 13 residues. CDR3 DNA sequence: TGCAGCGTTGAGGCTCGGGGCACAGATACGCAGTATTTT. Amino acid sequence: CSVEARGTDTQYF.

As regards this clone: Other nucleotide sequences from this sample produce the same CDR3. This chain uses TRBV5-1 with TRBJ2-3, with TRBD2 matching 8 bases. CDR3 length equals 16 residues. Unmatched junction bases numbered 3, after V lost 0 bases and J lost 0 bases. The germline CDR1 and CDR2 sequences are SGHRS and YFSETQ. The CDR3 DNA reads as TGCGCCAGCAGCTTGGGGGTAGCGGGGAGCACAGATACGCAGTATTTT. Encoded protein: CASSLGVAGSTDTQYF.

The rearrangement uses TRBV27 and TRBJ2-7; TRBD2 matches at 7 bases. The length of the CDR3 is 13 residues. The V gene's germline CDR1 is MNHEY and CDR2 SMNVEV (reference sequence). V dropped 7 bases and J dropped 0; count of bases not matched to a gene: 3. In DNA, the CDR3 is TGTGCCAGCACAGGGAGGGCCTCCTACGAGCAGTACTTC. It is translated as CASTGRASYEQYF.

J is TRBJ2-2 and V is TRBV2; 13 bases match TRBD2. CDR1 SNHLY and CDR2 FYNNEI come from the germline V gene. The CDR3 runs 16 residues. Trimming cost V 4 bases and J 4 bases; bases outside gene matches: 3. CDR3 nucleotide sequence: TGTGCCAGCAGTGTACTAGCGGGAGGGATCACCGGGGAGCTGTTTTTT. Translated, it gives CASSVLAGGITGELFF.

The V and J genes are TRBV24-1 and TRBJ2-3, with 8 bases identical to TRBD1. The CDR3 has 16 amino acids. Per the germline V gene, CDR1 is KGHDR and CDR2 is SFDVKD. Trimming at V came to 0 bases and at J to 6 bases, leaving 7 bases not matched to a gene. The CDR3 loop reads CATSDLAGTGADTQYF. The CDR3 DNA sequence: TGTGCCACCAGTGATTTGGCCGGGACAGGAGCCGATACGCAGTATTTT.

V usage is TRBV7-3 and J usage is TRBJ2-7; 9 bases map to TRBD1. The CDR3 extends over 15 amino acids. Trimming removed 5 bases from V and 4 bases from J; junction bases left unmatched: 9. CDR1 and CDR2 from the germline V gene are SGHTA and FQGTGA. The CDR3 region has the DNA TGTGCCAGCAGCATTACAGGGGGCAATATATACGAGCAGTACTTC. It translates to CASSITGGNIYEQYF.

The chain links TRBV7-3 to TRBJ2-2, with a weak D call TRBD2 (5 bases). V was pared by 6 bases and J by 5 bases, with 13 bases between. The CDR3 extends over 14 amino acids. The germline V gene encodes CDR1 SGHTA and CDR2 FQGTGA. CDR3 nucleotides: TGTGCCAGCAGTCCCCTGAGGGCAACCGGGGAGCTGTTTTTT. The encoded protein is CASSPLRATGELFF.

This rearrangement joins TRBV19 to TRBJ1-5; 8 positions agree with TRBD1. CDR3 length: 16 amino acids. The germline gives CDR1 LNHDA, CDR2 SQIVND (reference sequence). The trim removed 5 bases at V and 1 base at J, leaving 7 bases unmatched. The CDR3 sequence is CASSWQGASSNQPQHF. The CDR3 DNA is TGTGCCAGTAGTTGGCAGGGGGCTTCAAGCAATCAGCCCCAGCATTTT.

The genes are TRBV2 and TRBJ1-5, with TRBD1 matching over 7 bases. The V gene end was trimmed by 5 bases and the J gene end by 5 bases; junction bases not matched to a gene: 6. Per germline, CDR1 SNHLY and CDR2 FYNNEI. The CDR3 covers 14 residues. This CDR3 is CASSRQGTDQPQHF. DNA for the CDR3: TGTGCCAGCAGTCGACAGGGCACGGATCAGCCCCAGCATTTT. Filled out from reference TRBV2 and TRBJ1-5, the complete variable domain reads EPEVTQTPSHQVTQMGQEVILRCVPISNHLYFYWYRQILGQKVEFLVSFYNNEISEKSEIFDDQFSVERPDGSNFTLKIRSTKLEDSAMYFCASSRQGTDQPQHFGDGTRLSIL.

The V and J genes are TRBV4-1 and TRBJ1-4; TRBD1 agrees at 7 bases. The junction had 11 bases not matched to a gene; V was cut back by 3 bases and J by 4 bases. CDR3 length: 17 residues. Germline lookup yields CDR1 MGHRA and CDR2 YSYEKL. CDR3 protein: CASSHRTSGTDNEKLFF. The CDR3 DNA reads TGCGCCAGCAGCCACAGAACATCCGGGACAGATAATGAAAAACTGTTTTTT.

The chain links TRBV6-5 to TRBJ2-1, with D maybe TRBD2 (6 bases). This CDR3 is 15 amino acids long. Trimming cost V 1 base and J 7 bases, with 14 bases left between them. Germline lookup yields CDR1 MNHEY and CDR2 SVGAGI. Here the CDR3 reads CASSYFSGVRNEQFF. Written as DNA, the CDR3 is TGTGCCAGCAGTTACTTTTCGGGAGTAAGGAATGAGCAGTTCTTC.

The rearrangement links TRBV4-1 to TRBJ2-2; 7 nucleotides line up with TRBD2. Trimming cost V 4 bases and J 6 bases; bases outside gene matches: 8. This CDR3 is built from 15 residues. Germline V gene sequence: CDR1 MGHRA, CDR2 YSYEKL. In DNA, the CDR3 is TGCGCCAGCAGCCTCCAAACTAGCGACTCCGGGGAGCTGTTTTTT. Translated, it gives CASSLQTSDSGELFF.

V gene TRBV7-3 combines with J gene TRBJ2-5, with 10 bases identical to TRBD1. The ends lost 1 base at V and 5 bases at J; junction bases unmatched: 7. Germline lookup yields CDR1 SGHTA and CDR2 FQGTGA. CDR3 length equals 16 residues. This CDR3 is CASSLNPTGGRETQYF. CDR3 sequence (DNA): TGTGCCAGCAGCTTAAACCCGACAGGGGGCAGGGAGACCCAGTACTTC.

CDR3 loop: CASSSPRGQKTYEQYF. The CDR3 nucleotides read TGTGCCAGCAGCTCCCCCAGGGGGCAAAAGACCTACGAGCAGTACTTC. The chain is built from TRBV9 and TRBJ2-7; 8 positions match TRBD1. J gave up 2 bases and V 4 bases, and 11 bases lay outside the gene matches. The germline CDR1 and CDR2 sequences are SGDLS and YYNGEE. There are 16 residues in the CDR3.

V is TRBV14 and J is TRBJ1-1; 9 bases agree with TRBD1. The CDR3 sequence is 16 residues long. Losses at the gene ends were 2 bases for V and 1 base for J; bases not matched to a gene: 5. Germline assignment: CDR1 SGHDN and CDR2 FVKESK. The CDR3 sequence: CASSQQPGQGNTEAFF. CDR3 DNA sequence: TGTGCCAGCAGCCAACAACCGGGACAGGGGAACACTGAAGCTTTCTTT.

The chain employs TRBV2 and TRBJ2-7; D gene uncertain. The V gene lost 4 bases and the J gene lost 4 bases, with 8 bases spanning the gap. The CDR3 extends over 12 amino acids. Germline lookup yields CDR1 SNHLY and CDR2 FYNNEI. Here the CDR3 reads CASSVQFYEQYF. The CDR3 DNA reads TGTGCCAGCAGTGTTCAATTTTACGAGCAGTACTTC.